These 10 T cell receptor beta chains were all obtained from the same sample, sequenced in a study of T-cell memory formation after mild COVID-19. TCRdb re-called the 5' RACE reads through MiXCR, storing one row per CDR3 protein. The sample includes approximately 570,000 distinct CDR3 sequences, over 15% of them seen just once. What was sequenced was PBMCs or a T cell subset sorted from them (not recorded which). The receptors shown here come from an adult woman who had mild COVID-19 (a few samples of this study predate the infection). Cell type and time point are not known.

This clonotype was picked up a small number of times. The chain employs TRBV4-1 and TRBJ2-7; D is tentatively TRBD1 or TRBD2 (5 bases each). CDR1 is MGHRA and CDR2 is YSYEKL in the germline V gene. Trimming shortened V by 0 bases and J by 3 bases, and 12 bases separated the two germline ends. This CDR3 is built from 15 residues. The CDR3 is CASSQEGVVGYEQYF. DNA of the CDR3: TGCGCCAGCAGCCAAGAGGGGGTTGTTGGCTACGAGCAGTACTTC.

This clonotype was seen more than once but under ten times. This chain uses TRBV20-1 with TRBJ1-6, with TRBD1 matching 7 bases. Germline loops: CDR1 DFQATT, CDR2 SNEGSKA (reference sequence). V lost 6 bases and J lost 8; bases outside the gene matches: 13. CDR3 length: 15 amino acids. The CDR3 here is CSARRTGIPDSPLHF. The CDR3 region has the DNA TGCAGTGCAAGACGGACAGGAATTCCCGATTCACCCCTCCACTTT.

At least ten counts were recorded for this clonotype. V and J are TRBV15 and TRBJ2-2; TRBD1 matches at 7 bases. V dropped 0 bases and J dropped 4; count of bases not matched to a gene: 8. Germline-derived CDR1 and CDR2 are LNHNV and YYDKDF (reference sequence). The CDR3 has 17 amino acids. DNA for the CDR3: TGTGCCACCAGCAGAGATAAAATCGGACAGGCCACCGGGGAGCTGTTTTTT. It encodes CATSRDKIGQATGELFF.

The chain has TRBV20-1 and TRBJ1-2, with unresolved D. The CDR3 totals 15 residues. V shed 3 bases and J shed 2 bases, with 16 bases lying between them. Germline CDR1 DFQATT, CDR2 SNEGSKA (reference sequence). CDR3 protein: CSASGGPTANYGYTF. Here the CDR3 DNA reads TGCAGTGCTAGCGGTGGGCCAACAGCCAACTATGGCTACACCTTC.

This clonotype was observed a few times. The V gene is TRBV5-1, the J gene TRBJ2-7; 11 nucleotides match TRBD1. Losses at the gene ends were 3 bases for V and 7 bases for J; bases not matched to a gene: 6. The CDR3 sequence is 14 residues long. From germline, CDR1 is SGHRS and CDR2 YFSETQ. The CDR3 protein is CASSSTDRGLEQYF. As DNA, the CDR3 is TGCGCCAGCAGCTCCACGGACAGGGGGCTTGAGCAGTACTTC.

The V and J genes are TRBV4-1 and TRBJ2-5; 7 bases are shared with TRBD1. Germline V lookup: CDR1 MGHRA, CDR2 YSYEKL. V gave up 2 bases and J gave up 3 bases; unmatched junction bases: 3. The CDR3 consists of 14 residues. The CDR3 is CASSQPGTEETQYF. DNA of the CDR3: TGCGCCAGCAGCCAACCCGGGACAGAAGAGACCCAGTACTTC.

In this sample, this clonotype turned up a few times. The chain couples TRBV5-1 to TRBJ2-7, with D perhaps matching TRBD1 or TRBD2 (5 bases each). V dropped 0 bases and J dropped 5 bases, with 12 bases sitting between them. The CDR3 has 14 amino acids. The germline CDR1 and CDR2 sequences are SGHRS and YFSETQ. The CDR3 DNA reads TGCGCCAGCAGCTTGGGGGGGTCCCCCCACGAGCAGTACTTC. Its translation: CASSLGGSPHEQYF.

This clonotype has a handful of counts. The genes are TRBV12-3 or TRBV12-4 and TRBJ2-5; possibly TRBD2 for D (5 bases). CDR3 length: 13 residues. Trimming cost V 5 bases and J 1 base, with 8 bases left between them. CDR3 protein: CASSKRSQETQYF. The CDR3 DNA reads TGTGCCAGCAGTAAGCGGAGCCAAGAGACCCAGTACTTC.

At least ten counts were recorded for this clonotype. This CDR3 reads CASSFHGLAGWETQYF. CDR3 nucleotides: TGTGCCAGCAGCTTTCACGGACTAGCGGGCTGGGAGACCCAGTACTTC. The chain combines TRBV7-2 with TRBJ2-5; 11 bases map to TRBD2. CDR3 size: 16 residues. The germline V gene has CDR1 SGHTA and CDR2 FQGNSA. J lost 5 bases, V lost 3 bases, and 8 bases had no gene match.

The sample holds a few counts of this clonotype. This chain joins TRBV5-6 and TRBJ1-2; D is ambiguous. Germline lookup yields CDR1 SGHDT and CDR2 YYEEEE. Trimming removed 4 bases at V and 4 bases at J, with 17 bases between. The CDR3 is 15 amino acids. Here the CDR3 reads CASSPIVDPVYGYTF. The DNA for the CDR3 is TGTGCCAGCAGCCCTATTGTGGATCCCGTCTATGGCTACACCTTC.